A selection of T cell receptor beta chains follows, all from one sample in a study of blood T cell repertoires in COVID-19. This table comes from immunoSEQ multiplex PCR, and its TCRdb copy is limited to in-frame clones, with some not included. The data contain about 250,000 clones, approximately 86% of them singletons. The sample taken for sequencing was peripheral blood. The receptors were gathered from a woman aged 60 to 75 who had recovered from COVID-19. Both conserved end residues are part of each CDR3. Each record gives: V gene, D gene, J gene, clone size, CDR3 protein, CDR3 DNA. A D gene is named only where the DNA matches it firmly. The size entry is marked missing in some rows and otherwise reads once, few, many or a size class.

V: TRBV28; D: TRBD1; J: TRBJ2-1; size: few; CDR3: CASRTLGTGVNEQFF; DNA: TGTGCCAGCAGGACATTAGGGACAGGGGTCAATGAGCAGTTCTTC
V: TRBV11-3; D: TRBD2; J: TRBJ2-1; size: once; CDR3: CASSPHSGGMDNEQFF; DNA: TGTGCCAGCAGCCCTCATAGCGGGGGAATGGACAATGAGCAGTTCTTC
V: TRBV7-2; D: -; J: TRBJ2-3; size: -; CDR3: CASSQNLIPDTQYF; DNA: TGTGCCAGCAGCCAGAACCTGATCCCGGATACGCAGTATTTT
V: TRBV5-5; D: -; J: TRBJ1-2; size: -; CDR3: CASSLSTVVSRYTF; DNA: TGTGCCAGCAGCCTTTCGACAGTGGTTTCACGCTACACCTTC
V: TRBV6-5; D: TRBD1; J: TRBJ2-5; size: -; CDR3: CASSTGQHQETQYF; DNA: TGTGCCAGCAGTACGGGACAGCACCAAGAGACCCAGTACTTC
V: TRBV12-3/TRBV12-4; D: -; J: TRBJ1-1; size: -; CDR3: CASSPHSEAFF; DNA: TGTGCCAGCAGCCCCCACAGTGAAGCTTTCTTT
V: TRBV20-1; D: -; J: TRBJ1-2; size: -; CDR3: CSAGRQDGYTF; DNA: TGCAGTGCTGGGCGACAGGACGGCTACACCTTC
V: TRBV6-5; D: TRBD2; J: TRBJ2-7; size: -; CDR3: CATQRPGLAGNEQYF; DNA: TGTGCCACGCAACGACCGGGACTAGCGGGTAACGAGCAGTACTTC
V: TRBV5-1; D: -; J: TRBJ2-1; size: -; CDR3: CASSPEAGGTYNEQFF; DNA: TGCGCCAGCAGCCCGGAGGCAGGCGGAACCTACAATGAGCAGTTCTTC
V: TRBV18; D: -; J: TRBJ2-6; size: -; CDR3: CASSPGSSSGANVLTF; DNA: TGTGCCAGCTCACCCGGGTCCTCCAGTGGGGCCAACGTCCTGACTTTC
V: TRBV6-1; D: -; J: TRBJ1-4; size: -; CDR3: CASSEQSGLGSEKLFF; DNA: TGTGCCAGCAGTGAACAATCGGGACTGGGGTCCGAAAAACTGTTTTTT
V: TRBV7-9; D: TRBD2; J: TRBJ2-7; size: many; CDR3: CASSLGGLAGGLFHDEQYF; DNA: TGTGCCAGCAGCTTAGGAGGGCTAGCGGGGGGGCTTTTTCACGACGAGCAGTACTTC
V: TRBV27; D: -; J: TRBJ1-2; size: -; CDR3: CASSLQGMNGYTF; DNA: TGTGCCAGCAGTTTACAGGGGATGAATGGCTACACCTTC
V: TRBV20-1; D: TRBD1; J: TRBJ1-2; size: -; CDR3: CSASRDSYGYTF; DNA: TGCAGTGCTAGTAGGGACAGCTATGGCTACACCTTC
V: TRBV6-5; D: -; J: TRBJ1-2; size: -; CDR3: CASSYSWAVYGYTF; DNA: TGTGCCAGCAGTTACTCGTGGGCAGTTTATGGCTACACCTTC
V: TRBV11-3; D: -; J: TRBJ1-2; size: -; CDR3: CASSLVRAGKATNYGYTF; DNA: TGTGCCAGCAGCTTAGTAAGGGCAGGGAAAGCGACTAACTATGGCTACACCTTC
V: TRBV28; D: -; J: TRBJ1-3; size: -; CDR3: CASSLYTGEFDTIYF; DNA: TGTGCCAGCAGTTTATACACGGGGGAGTTTGACACCATATATTTT